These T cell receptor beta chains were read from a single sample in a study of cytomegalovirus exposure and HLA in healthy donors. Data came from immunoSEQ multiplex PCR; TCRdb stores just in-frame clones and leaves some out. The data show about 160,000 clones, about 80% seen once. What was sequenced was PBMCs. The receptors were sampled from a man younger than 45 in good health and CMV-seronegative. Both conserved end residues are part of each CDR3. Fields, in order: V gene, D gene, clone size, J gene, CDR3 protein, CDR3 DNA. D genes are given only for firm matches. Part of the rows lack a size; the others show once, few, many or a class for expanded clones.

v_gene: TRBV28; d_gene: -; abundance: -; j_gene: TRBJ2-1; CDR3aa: CASSRDRVPSGPRVSYNEQFF; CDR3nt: TGTGCCAGCAGCCGGGACAGGGTACCTAGCGGGCCTCGGGTCTCCTACAATGAGCAGTTCTTC
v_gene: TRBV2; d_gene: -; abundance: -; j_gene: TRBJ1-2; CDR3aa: CASSGSGGYTF; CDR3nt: TGTGCCAGCAGTGGGAGCGGTGGCTACACCTTC
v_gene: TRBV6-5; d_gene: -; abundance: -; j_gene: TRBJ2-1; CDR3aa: CASLTGISRDEQFF; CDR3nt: TGTGCCAGTCTGACCGGGATCAGTAGGGATGAGCAGTTCTTC
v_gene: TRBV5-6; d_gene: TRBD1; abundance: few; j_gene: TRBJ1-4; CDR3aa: CASSSRLDRANEKLFF; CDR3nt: TGTGCCAGCAGCTCAAGATTGGACAGGGCAAATGAAAAACTGTTTTTT
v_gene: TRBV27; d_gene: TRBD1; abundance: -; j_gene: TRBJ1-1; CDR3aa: CASSFLRRQGMGNTEAFF; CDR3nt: TGTGCCAGCAGTTTCCTCCGAAGACAGGGGATGGGGAACACTGAAGCTTTCTTT
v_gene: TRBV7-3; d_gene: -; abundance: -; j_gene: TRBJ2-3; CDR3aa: CASSFSGTDTQYF; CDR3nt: TGTGCCAGCAGCTTTTCAGGCACAGATACGCAGTATTTT
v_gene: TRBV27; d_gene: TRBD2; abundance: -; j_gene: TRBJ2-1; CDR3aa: CASTQGVLAGYNEQFF; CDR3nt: TGTGCCAGCACCCAGGGCGTCTTAGCGGGCTACAATGAGCAGTTCTTC
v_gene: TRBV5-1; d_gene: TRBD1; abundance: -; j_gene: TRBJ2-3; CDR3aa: CASSTPGQGRADTQYF; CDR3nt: TGCGCCAGCAGCACCCCGGGACAGGGGAGAGCAGATACGCAGTATTTT
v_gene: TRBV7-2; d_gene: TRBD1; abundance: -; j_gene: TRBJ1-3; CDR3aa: CASSLAETGGIGNTIYF; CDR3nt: TGTGCCAGCAGCTTAGCGGAGACAGGGGGAATCGGAAACACCATATATTTT
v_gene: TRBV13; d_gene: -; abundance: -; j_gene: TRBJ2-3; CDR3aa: CASSLAGHGTDTQYF; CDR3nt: TGTGCCAGCAGCTTAGCAGGGCACGGGACAGATACGCAGTATTTT
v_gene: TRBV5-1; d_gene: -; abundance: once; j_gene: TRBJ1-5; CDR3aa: CASSEGNSNQPQHF; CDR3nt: TGCGCCAGCAGCGAGGGAAATAGCAATCAGCCCCAGCATTTT
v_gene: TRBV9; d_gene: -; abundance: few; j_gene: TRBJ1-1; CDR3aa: CASSFSLNTEAFF; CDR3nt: TGTGCCAGCAGCTTTAGCTTGAACACTGAAGCTTTCTTT
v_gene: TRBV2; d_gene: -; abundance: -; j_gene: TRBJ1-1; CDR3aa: CASSADTEAFF; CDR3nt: TGTGCCAGCAGTGCAGACACTGAAGCTTTCTTT
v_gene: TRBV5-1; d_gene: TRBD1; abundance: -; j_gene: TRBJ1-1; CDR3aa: CASSLQGGLMNTEAFF; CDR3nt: TGCGCCAGCAGCTTACAGGGGGGACTAATGAACACTGAAGCTTTCTTT
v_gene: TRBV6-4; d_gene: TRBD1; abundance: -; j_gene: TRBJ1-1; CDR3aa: CASRGGFDSEAFF; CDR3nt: TGTGCCAGCAGAGGGGGCTTTGACTCTGAAGCTTTCTTT
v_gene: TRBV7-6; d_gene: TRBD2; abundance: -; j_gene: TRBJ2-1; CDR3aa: CASSPTSGAYNEQFF; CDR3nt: TGTGCCAGCAGCCCCACTAGCGGGGCTTACAATGAGCAGTTCTTC
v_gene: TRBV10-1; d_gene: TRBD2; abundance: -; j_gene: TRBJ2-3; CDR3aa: CASSEFSGRGTDTQYF; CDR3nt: TGCGCCAGCAGTGAGTTTAGCGGGAGAGGCACAGATACGCAGTATTTT
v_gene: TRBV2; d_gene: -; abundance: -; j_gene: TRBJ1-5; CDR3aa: CASSLMGDHRVSQPQHF; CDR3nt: TGTGCCAGCAGTTTGATGGGGGACCACAGGGTAAGTCAGCCCCAGCATTTT
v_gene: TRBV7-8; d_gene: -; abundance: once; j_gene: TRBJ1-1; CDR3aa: CASSLSTGWGPEAFF; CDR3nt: TGTGCCAGCAGCTTAAGTACAGGGTGGGGACCTGAAGCTTTCTTT
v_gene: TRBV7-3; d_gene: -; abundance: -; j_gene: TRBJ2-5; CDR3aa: CASSSGETQYF; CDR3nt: TGTGCCAGCAGCTCCGGGGAGACCCAGTACTTC
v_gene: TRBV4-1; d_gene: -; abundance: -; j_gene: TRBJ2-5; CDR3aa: CASSLGAEETQYF; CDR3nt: TGCGCCAGCAGCCTTGGGGCGGAAGAGACCCAGTACTTC
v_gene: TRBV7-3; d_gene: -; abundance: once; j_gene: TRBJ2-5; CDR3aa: CASSLGVDPGETQYF; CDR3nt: TGTGCCAGCAGCTTAGGGGTTGACCCGGGGGAGACCCAGTACTTC
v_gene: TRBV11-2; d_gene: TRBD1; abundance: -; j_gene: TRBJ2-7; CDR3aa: CASSSTGGVYEQYF; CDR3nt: TGTGCCAGCAGCTCTACAGGGGGTGTCTACGAGCAGTACTTC
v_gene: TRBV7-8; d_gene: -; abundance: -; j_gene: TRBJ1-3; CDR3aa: CASRSSGVGDTIYF; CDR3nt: TGTGCCAGCCGCTCTTCCGGGGTCGGGGACACCATATATTTT
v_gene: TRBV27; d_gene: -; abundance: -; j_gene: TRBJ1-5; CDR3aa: CASSWGRDQPQHF; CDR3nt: TGTGCCAGCAGTTGGGGGCGAGATCAGCCCCAGCATTTT
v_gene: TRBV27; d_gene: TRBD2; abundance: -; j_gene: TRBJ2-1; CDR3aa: CASSFRSGGANEQFF; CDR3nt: TGTGCCAGCAGTTTCCGTAGCGGGGGGGCGAATGAGCAGTTCTTC
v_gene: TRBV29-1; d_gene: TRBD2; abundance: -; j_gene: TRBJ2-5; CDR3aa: CSVVGAGGPVDQETQYF; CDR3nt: TGCAGCGTTGTCGGCGCGGGGGGGCCGGTCGACCAAGAGACCCAGTACTTC
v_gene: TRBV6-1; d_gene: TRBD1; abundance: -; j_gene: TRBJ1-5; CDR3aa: CASVLDRVVQPQHF; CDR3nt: TGTGCCAGCGTACTTGACAGGGTGGTTCAGCCCCAGCATTTT
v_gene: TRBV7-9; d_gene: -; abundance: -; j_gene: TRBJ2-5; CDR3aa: CASSGRRRLTETQYF; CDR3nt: TGTGCCAGCAGCGGGCGGAGGAGGTTGACAGAGACCCAGTACTTC
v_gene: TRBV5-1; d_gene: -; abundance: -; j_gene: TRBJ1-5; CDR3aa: CASSLQQGQPQHF; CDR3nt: TGCGCCAGCAGCTTACAACAGGGACAGCCCCAGCATTTT
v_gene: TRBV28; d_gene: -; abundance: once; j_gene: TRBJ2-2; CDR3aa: CASSIPDGELFF; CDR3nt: TGTGCCAGCAGTATTCCAGACGGGGAGCTGTTTTTT
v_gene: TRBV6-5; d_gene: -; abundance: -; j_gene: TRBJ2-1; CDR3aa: CATTRGPLYNEQFF; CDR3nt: TGTGCCACCACCCGGGGTCCGCTCTACAATGAGCAGTTCTTC
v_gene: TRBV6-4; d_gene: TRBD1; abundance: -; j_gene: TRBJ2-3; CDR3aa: CASSEGGATDTQYF; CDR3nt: TGTGCCAGCAGTGAAGGGGGCGCGACAGATACGCAGTATTTT
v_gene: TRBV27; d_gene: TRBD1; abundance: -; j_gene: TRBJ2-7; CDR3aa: CASSPETGLSSYEQYF; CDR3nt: TGTGCCAGCAGTCCGGAGACAGGGCTAAGCTCCTACGAGCAGTACTTC
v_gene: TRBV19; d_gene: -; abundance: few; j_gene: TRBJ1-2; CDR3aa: CASSRGDFYGYTF; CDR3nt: TGTGCCAGTAGTCGCGGAGACTTTTATGGCTACACCTTC
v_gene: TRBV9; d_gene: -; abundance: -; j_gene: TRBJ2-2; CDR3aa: CASRETGGPGELFF; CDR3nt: TGTGCCAGCAGGGAGACCGGGGGACCCGGGGAGCTGTTTTTT
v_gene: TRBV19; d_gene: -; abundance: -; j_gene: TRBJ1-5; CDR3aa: CASSYPTFPNQPQHF; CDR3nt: TGTGCCAGTAGTTATCCTACCTTCCCTAATCAGCCCCAGCATTTT
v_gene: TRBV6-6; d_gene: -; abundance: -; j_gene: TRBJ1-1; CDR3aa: CASGEIGASVTEAFF; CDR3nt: TGTGCCAGTGGAGAAATAGGGGCATCGGTCACTGAAGCTTTCTTT
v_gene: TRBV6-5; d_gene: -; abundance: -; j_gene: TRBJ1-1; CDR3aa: CASSYSGGELTEAFF; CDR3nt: TGTGCCAGCAGTTACTCTGGGGGGGAACTGACTGAAGCTTTCTTT
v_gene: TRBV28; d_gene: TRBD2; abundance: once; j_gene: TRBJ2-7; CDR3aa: CASSLSGGGYEQYF; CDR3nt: TGTGCCAGCAGTTTAAGCGGGGGGGGATACGAGCAGTACTTC
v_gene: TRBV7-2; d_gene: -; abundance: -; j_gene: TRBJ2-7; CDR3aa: CASSLTFLTYEQYF; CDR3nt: TGTGCCAGCAGCTTAACTTTCTTGACCTACGAGCAGTACTTC